A single sample gave rise to the 24 T cell receptor beta chains below, sequenced in a study of shared clonotypes between healthy human individuals. The method was immunoSEQ multiplex PCR; TCRdb's version includes in-frame clones alone and lacks a portion of them. Of roughly 2.1 million clones in the sample, 90% to 95% are singletons; the top ten hold over 1.5%. The naive CD8 population came from CD45RO-negative cells selected for CCR7, without terminally differentiated effector memory CD45RA+ cells. The material sequenced was naive CD8+ T cells from PBMCs. These receptors originate from a man between 18 and 35 years old in good health. Some clones in this sample may be carry-over from other donors' samples.

There are a few counts of this clone. Other nucleotide sequences in the sample specify the same CDR3. The chain has TRBV19 and TRBJ1-5, with no clear D. V was shortened by 2 bases and J by 1 base, with 6 bases between the two germline ends. This CDR3 is 14 amino acids long. Germline V gene lookup returns CDR1 LNHDA and CDR2 SQIVND (reference sequence). The CDR3 DNA follows: TGTGCCAGTAGTATAAGAGACAGCAATCAGCCCCAGCATTTT. Translation: CASSIRDSNQPQHF.

In this sample, this clone turned up once. This chain joins TRBV10-1 and TRBJ2-5; weak D call: TRBD2 (5 bases). The CDR3 has 13 residues. V lost 0 bases, J lost 7 bases, and 9 bases lay in between. Germline loops: CDR1 WNHNN, CDR2 SYGVQD (reference sequence). The CDR3 region is CASSESGGGTQYF. For the CDR3, the DNA is TGCGCCAGCAGTGAGTCCGGCGGAGGGACCCAGTACTTC.

As to this clone: Its ends do not fully match the called genes, so a read error is possible. The chain uses TRBV5-1 and TRBJ2-1; the D gene is possibly TRBD1 (5 bases). CDR1 SGHRS and CDR2 YFSETQ come from the germline V gene. The CDR3 loop spans 15 amino acids. CDR3: CASSNTGPNSESLLF. The CDR3 bases are TGCGCCAGCAGCAATACAGGACCGAACTCCGAGTCGTTACTCTTC.

The rearrangement links TRBV27 to TRBJ2-7, with TRBD1 identical over 10 bases. The CDR3 loop spans 16 amino acids. V lost 2 bases to trimming and J lost 5 bases; unmatched junction nucleotides: 9. CDR1 and CDR2 (germline): MNHEY, SMNVEV (reference sequence). The CDR3 sequence is CASSLLKGTGAHEQYF. In DNA form, the CDR3 reads TGTGCCAGCAGTTTACTAAAAGGGACAGGGGCCCACGAGCAGTACTTC.

V and J are TRBV28 and TRBJ1-5; D gene ambiguous. CDR1 is MDHEN and CDR2 is SYDVKM in the germline V gene. The CDR3 sequence is 15 residues long. The ends were cut back, 5 bases at V and 9 bases at J, with 20 bases in the middle. CDR3 amino acids: CASSRPLEGWGPQHF. Here the CDR3 DNA reads TGTGCCAGCAGTCGCCCGTTGGAAGGCTGGGGGCCCCAGCATTTT.

The chain combines TRBV4-1 with TRBJ1-1; maybe TRBD1 (5 bases). V was clipped by 5 bases and J by 4 bases, with 17 bases between them. This CDR3 is 15 amino acids long. Germline assignment: CDR1 MGHRA and CDR2 YSYEKL. The CDR3 DNA follows: TGCGCCAGCAGCTTACTGCAGGGTCCCACCACTGAAGCTTTCTTT. Encoded protein: CASSLLQGPTTEAFF.

V usage is TRBV27 and J usage is TRBJ1-3, with D hard to call. The germline CDR1 and CDR2 sequences are MNHEY and SMNVEV (reference sequence). This CDR3 is built from 15 residues. The V and J ends lost 3 bases and 1 base respectively, with 10 bases between them. The CDR3: CASSFIPASGNTIYF. Written as DNA, the CDR3 is TGTGCCAGCAGTTTCATCCCGGCGTCTGGAAACACCATATATTTT.

As for this clone: This sample includes further DNA sequences coding for the same CDR3. The chain combines TRBV4-3 with TRBJ1-1; D not resolved. Germline values: CDR1 LGHNA, CDR2 YSLEER. The CDR3 spans 14 residues. Trimming removed 1 base at V and 0 bases at J, with 6 bases between. CDR3 coding DNA: TGCGCCAGCAGCCAAGGGGGTTTGAACACTGAAGCTTTCTTT. It encodes CASSQGGLNTEAFF.

The chain has TRBV9 and TRBJ2-2; D gene uncertain. The V end lost 8 bases, the J end lost 0 bases, and 11 bases lay between the germline ends. Germline V gene lookup returns CDR1 SGDLS and CDR2 YYNGEE. The CDR3 contains 14 residues. The chain's CDR3 is CASQWGSNTGELFF. CDR3 DNA sequence: TGTGCCAGTCAGTGGGGTTCGAACACCGGGGAGCTGTTTTTT.

The J gene is TRBJ2-3, the V gene TRBV4-2, with TRBD2 identical over 7 bases. The CDR3 length is 15 residues. In germline, CDR1 is LGHNA, CDR2 YNFKEQ. V lost 5 bases to trimming and J lost 8 bases; unmatched junction nucleotides: 13. CDR3 in DNA: TGTGCCAGCAGCAGCTCGTTGGCGGGAGTATCTACGCAGTATTTT. As protein: CASSSSLAGVSTQYF.

This sequence joins TRBV15 and TRBJ1-2; no firm D call. Between the trimmed V and J ends, which lost 0 bases and 4 bases, there was a span of 12 bases. The CDR3 is 15 amino acids. Germline loops: CDR1 LNHNV, CDR2 YYDKDF (reference sequence). The CDR3 spells CATSREEGPGYGYTF. The CDR3 DNA sequence: TGTGCCACCAGCAGAGAGGAGGGCCCAGGCTATGGCTACACCTTC.

The chain employs TRBV14 and TRBJ2-1; D ambiguous. The CDR3 runs to 16 residues. The V end was cut by 0 bases, the J end by 5 bases, with 14 bases between. CDR1 and CDR2 (germline): SGHDN, FVKESK. The CDR3 spells CASSQEQGTWDNEQFF. The CDR3 coding sequence is TGTGCCAGCAGCCAAGAGCAAGGAACCTGGGACAATGAGCAGTTCTTC.

V and J are TRBV11-2 and TRBJ1-1; possible D gene TRBD1, 6 bases. V was clipped by 8 bases and J by 1 base, with 11 bases between them. The germline CDR1 and CDR2 sequences are SGHAT and FQNNGV. The CDR3 length is 13 residues. CDR3 sequence reads: CASLRGTNTEAFF. The CDR3 DNA follows: TGTGCCAGCCTTAGGGGGACGAACACTGAAGCTTTCTTT.

This clone was seen more than once but under ten times. V and J are TRBV6-5 and TRBJ2-7; a weak D match, TRBD1 (6 bases). The germline V and J ends were trimmed by 10 bases and 7 bases, with 17 bases remaining between them. Germline V gene sequence: CDR1 MNHEY, CDR2 SVGAGI. The CDR3 runs to 12 residues. CDR3: CATGAPSLEQYF. CDR3 sequence (DNA): TGTGCCACAGGGGCACCCTCTCTGGAGCAGTACTTC.

The CDR3 reads CASSLWTGTGETQYF. The CDR3 bases are TGTGCCAGCAGCCTCTGGACAGGGACGGGGGAGACCCAGTACTTC. This chain connects TRBV11-2 to TRBJ2-5, with 8 bases aligning to TRBD1. The CDR3 contains 15 residues. Trimming took 5 bases from V and 5 from J; bases not matched to a gene: 10. Germline values: CDR1 SGHAT, CDR2 FQNNGV.

The chain recombines TRBV15 with TRBJ2-3; D might be TRBD1 (6 bases). V lost 6 bases and J lost 6, with 10 bases in between. Germline V gene lookup returns CDR1 LNHNV and CDR2 YYDKDF (reference sequence). The CDR3 is 12 residues long. CDR3 in DNA: TGTGCCACCAGACAGGGTACGGATACGCAGTATTTT. Encoded protein: CATRQGTDTQYF.

The chain is built from TRBV5-6 and TRBJ2-3; D is undetermined. Trimming cost V 3 bases and J 3 bases, with 8 bases left between them. The CDR3 length is 13 residues. Per the germline V gene, CDR1 is SGHDT and CDR2 is YYEEEE. CDR3 residues: CASSYSFTDTQYF. The CDR3 DNA reads as TGTGCCAGCAGCTATAGCTTTACAGATACGCAGTATTTT.

This sequence joins TRBV28 and TRBJ2-5, with 9 bases aligning to TRBD1. V dropped 5 bases and J dropped 6; count of bases not matched to a gene: 10. Germline-derived CDR1 and CDR2 are MDHEN and SYDVKM. The CDR3 has 15 residues. CDR3: CASSPRQGGVKTQYF. CDR3 nucleotides: TGTGCCAGCAGTCCCAGACAGGGGGGAGTGAAGACCCAGTACTTC.

The V gene is TRBV12-5, the J gene TRBJ1-2; D is uncertain. This CDR3 is 13 amino acids long. Per germline, CDR1 LGHNT and CDR2 FRNRAP. V was trimmed by 1 base and J by 2 bases, leaving 5 bases between them. For the CDR3, the DNA is TGTGCTAGTGGTTTGGACAGCAACTATGGCTACACCTTC. It encodes CASGLDSNYGYTF.

The V call is TRBV10-3, the J call TRBJ1-1, with 8 bases identical to TRBD1. V was clipped by 7 bases and J by 4 bases; unmatched bases: 11. Germline assignment: CDR1 ENHRY and CDR2 SYGVKD. The CDR3 is 15 amino acids. The CDR3 coding sequence is TGTGCCATCACTGCCGGGACAGGCGGTAGCACTGAAGCTTTCTTT. It yields the protein CAITAGTGGSTEAFF.

In nucleotides, the CDR3 is TGTGCCAGCGCTAACAAACTAACAGGGACTAACTATGGCTACACCTTC. This gives the protein CASANKLTGTNYGYTF. The V call is TRBV9, the J call TRBJ1-2, with D tentatively TRBD1 (6 bases). Trimming took 7 bases from V and 0 from J, leaving 19 bases between them. Germline assignment: CDR1 SGDLS and CDR2 YYNGEE. This CDR3 has 16 amino acids. The full variable domain, completed using reference TRBV9 and TRBJ1-2, is DSGVTQTPKHLITATGQRVTLRCSPRSGDLSVYWYQQSLDQGLQFLIQYYNGEERAKGNILERFSAQQFPDLHSELNLSSLELGDSALYFCASANKLTGTNYGYTFGSGTRLTVV.

CDR3: CASSQRRVSGSSYEQYF. In DNA form, the CDR3 reads TGCGCCAGCAGCCAACGGAGGGTTAGCGGGAGTTCCTACGAGCAGTACTTC. The V call is TRBV4-1, the J call TRBJ2-7; TRBD2 matches at 9 bases. The CDR3 loop spans 17 amino acids. Germline V CDR1 and CDR2: MGHRA, YSYEKL. The junction had 9 bases not matched to a gene; V was cut back by 2 bases and J by 1 base.

The CDR3 DNA reads TGTGCCAGCAGCGTACGTAGCGGACCTTACAATGAGCAGTTCTTC. This encodes CASSVRSGPYNEQFF. The chain recombines TRBV9 with TRBJ2-1, with a weak D call TRBD2 (6 bases). V was cut by 1 base and J by 4 bases, with 12 bases left in between. This CDR3 is built from 15 residues. Germline V CDR1 and CDR2: SGDLS, YYNGEE.

The gene calls are TRBV5-4 and TRBJ2-5, with 7 bases identical to TRBD1. The CDR3 has 14 residues. Germline CDR1 and CDR2: SGHNT and YYREEE (reference sequence). Trimming took 3 bases from V and 5 from J; bases not matched to a gene: 7. The CDR3 DNA reads TGTGCCAGCAGCTGGGGGACAGCCGGGGAGACCCAGTACTTC. This translates into CASSWGTAGETQYF. Drawing the rest from reference TRBV5-4 and TRBJ2-5, the complete variable domain is ETGVTQSPTHLIKTRGQQVTLRCSSQSGHNTVSWYQQALGQGPQFIFQYYREEENGRGNFPPRFSGLQFPNYSSELNVNALELDDSALYLCASSWGTAGETQYFGPGTRLLVL.